This TCR beta chain was profiled in a study of glioma-infiltrating T cells after dendritic cell vaccination (dated by TCRdb to the mid-2010s). Describing the broader study: Of the roughly 15 glioblastoma patients in the cohort, all drawn from Phase I and II dendritic cell vaccination trials, 9 were newly diagnosed and 6 had recurrent disease. Between about 2002 and 2012, the patients were given dendritic cell vaccination pulsed with autologous tumor lysate. To make the vaccine, monocyte-derived dendritic cells were cultured for seven days with IL-4 and GM-CSF and then pulsed overnight with autologous tumor lysate. Each patient was given three intradermal dendritic cell vaccine injections, spaced two weeks apart, in the arm below the axilla. Deep sequencing of TCR beta CDR3 regions was used to quantify tumor-infiltrating lymphocyte content and compare tumor and blood repertoires in dendritic cell-vaccinated glioblastoma patients. Survival after dendritic cell vaccination was correlated with TCR sequencing metrics, such as TIL content and the overlap between tumor and blood repertoires. Points the paper makes about the study in general: The TCR overlap response model with three groups was called speculative and said to need prospective validation. The cohort was small and heterogeneous, few patients had complete blood and tumor sets, and even fewer had initial-recurrent tumor pairs. After dendritic cell vaccination, a higher estimated pretreatment TIL content predicted longer time to progression and overall survival. No direct relationship between TCR clonality and survival was found, suggesting that a diverse polyclonal response may matter.

Patients were selected for having adequate residual fresh-frozen tumor tissue and more than two years of available survival data. Although molecular status otherwise differed among the glioblastoma patients, no patient had an isocitrate dehydrogenase mutation. PBMC collection took place before vaccination, two weeks after the third vaccination, and at tumor progression if progression occurred. Genomic DNA was extracted with the Qiagen DNeasy Blood extraction Kit. Using the immunoSEQ assay, TCRB CDR3 regions were amplified from roughly 2.1 micrograms of genomic DNA, or from all available DNA when less than that was on hand. Multiplex PCR used 60 forward primers for TCR V beta segments and 13 reverse primers for J beta segments. To estimate the number of reads per starting template, synthetic control templates were added to each sample at limiting dilution. The Illumina HiSeq System generated 87 bp sequencing reads. As for how the authors treated the data: To remove PCR and sequencing errors, closely related sequences were merged with a nearest neighbor algorithm. TCR overlap was defined as the percentage of unique tumor TCR beta sequences that were also found in the peripheral blood of the same patient. In its TCRdb copy, this immuneACCESS table keeps in-frame sequences only and misses some clones. Where compared with another copy, unresolved V genes explain less than half of these, and the others have no known cause. V and J calls and clone size follow that table, whereas D and trimming were derived from the DNA. The sample data list roughly 100,000 clones, and over 65% of these were observed just once. The top ten clones comprise 2.5% to 3% of the sample.

The sample holds a few counts of this clone. No cognate antigen has been identified for it. Base qualities are missing; no much larger clone stands one base away. CDR1 and CDR2 (SGHDT, YYEEEE) derive from the germline V gene. Including cysteine and phenylalanine, the CDR3 has 14 amino acids. The CDR3 DNA has 42 bases and is translated from base 1. The germline V end is reduced by 7 bases and the J end by 7 bases; junction bases left unmatched: 9. The sequence links TRBV5-6 to TRBJ2-3, with 10 junctional bases fitting TRBD2. The specimen was blood, collected before dendritic cell vaccination. The TCR originated in a human donor with glioblastoma. The sequence in DNA is TGTGCCAGCGGACCGAGGACTAGCGGAAATACGCAGTATTTT. Translated, this is CASGPRTSGNTQYF.